The TCR beta chain described here comes from a study of cytomegalovirus exposure and HLA in healthy donors (TCRdb year 2017). Study-level background: An earlier analysis of roughly 500 of the donors reported around 280 Gb of sequence data and 117 million unique TCR beta sequences obtained from approximately 180 million T cells. Roughly 300 gigabases of sequencing data and tens of millions of unique TCR sequences were included in an early release covering about 700 HLA-typed donors. Among the roughly 390 genotyped donors, roughly 80% belonged to the genetic ancestry cluster associated with self-reported Caucasian donors. The study aimed to test whether signatures of past pathogen exposure could be identified by cataloging public T cell receptors. The study profiled the T cell repertoires of 500 to 800 subjects by immunosequencing and related them to cytomegalovirus serostatus. Along with the 666-subject first cohort, a separate validation cohort of over a hundred different subjects was used. To predict cytomegalovirus infection status, the study combined high-throughput TCR immunosequencing, statistical association of individual TCRs with disease status, and machine learning. To study patterns of TCR occurrence, a later analysis re-analyzed previously published TCR beta repertoires from 700 or so donors and added high-resolution HLA genotyping. Rather than drawing on any new phenotypic data, the later analysis identified candidate immune exposures from TCR beta sequences and the way those sequences occurred across donors. To decide whether each TCR beta V gene segment behaved as functional or pseudogenic, an earlier analysis of several hundred of the donors relied on high-throughput TCR beta sequencing. Alongside the repertoire data, information on donor age, sex, ethnicity and CMV serostatus was compiled. In a later genetic analysis, genome-wide SNP genotypes for about three fifths of the 666 donors were used, and that subset was treated as a discovery cohort. Every discovery cohort repertoire had been produced on one sequencing platform. HLA typing covered class I and class II loci at four-digit resolution. Typing coverage varied by locus: roughly 629-630 donors for A, B, C, DRB1 and DQB1; roughly 520 for DQA1; around 610 for DPA1; more than 450 for DPB1. Because of strong linkage in the cohort, five DR-DQ haplotypes were treated as single units for association and clustering. Among several hundred genotyped donors of the cohort, an average of around 250,000 unique TCR beta nucleotide sequences was sequenced per donor, of which 15% to 20% were non-productive. General findings and caveats noted by the study authors: While some public TCRs were present in many individuals, most TCR sequences turned up only very rarely across donors. Because counts were too low, roughly 17 rarely observed V segments, including chromosome 9 orphons, were left out of the earlier analysis of a few hundred of the donors. CMV serostatus was the only immune exposure information available for the cohort. Correlated functional status among segregating V segments might reflect linkage disequilibrium, but an unknown experimental factor could not be ruled out. A few of the identified cytomegalovirus-associated TCR beta chains were confirmed in vitro to be specific for cytomegalovirus antigens. This cohort had only TCR beta chains sequenced, and the lack of alpha or paired-chain data limited which features could be detected. Several of the top co-occurrence clusters appeared to be linked to parvovirus B19, influenza, CMV and Epstein-Barr virus, according to a later analysis. The study gave a list of 150 to 200 TCR beta chains associated with cytomegalovirus. A further reported finding was that TCR beta sequences accurately predicted the HLA-A and HLA-B alleles for most subjects in the first cohort. When HLA alleles, especially DR and DQ, strongly co-occurred, TCR associations were difficult to assign to individual alleles. Because the 87-base-pair reads could not distinguish some IMGT-functional V segments, including TRBV6-2 and TRBV6-3, those segments were excluded. The classifier was reported to diagnose cytomegalovirus status with high specificity and sensitivity in both the original and validation cohorts. The presence/absence analyses assumed that sequencing depth was roughly uniform across donors, and that assumption may not be true. A later genetic analysis associated a missense DCLRE1C variant with V-gene and J-gene trimming of TCR beta chains, and an independent cohort replicated the association. The sequencing pipeline was judged likely to have produced a cluster of highly shared sequence variants as a technical artifact. At a false discovery rate of 0.05, a later analysis linked fewer than 20,000 TCR beta sequences to specific HLA alleles. A later analysis found that TCR association rates varied across HLA loci, with DRB1 alleles showing the most associated TCRs and HLA-C alleles the fewest. According to a later genetic analysis, donors in an Asian-associated ancestry cluster had fewer N-insertions in productive TCRs than the approximately 650-donor mean. In an earlier analysis of approximately 590 of the donors, most TCR beta V segments appeared in productive rearrangements about 90% or about 30% of the time, broadly matching IMGT annotations. Because HLA typing was missing for some donors at each locus, association tests included only the typed subset. It was suggested by the authors that the approach could potentially be generalized to other disease states and immunological phenotypes. In a later analysis, HLA-associated TCR beta chains were found to be more clonally expanded and to have lower generation probabilities than equally common non-associated chains. A later analysis found that most CMV-associated TCR beta chains appeared HLA-restricted, with HLA associations seemingly driven largely by CMV exposure.

A note on this clone: Its antigen has not been determined. No base quality values were provided; no much bigger clone lies one nucleotide off.

The cohort comprised more than 550 healthy bone marrow donors. Cohort members were all nominally healthy when sampled, although unrecorded immune exposures were likely present. The donor was CMV seropositive and was included in the group of approximately 310 seropositive cohort members. A peripheral blood sample was collected from each donor, and TCR beta sequencing was performed on peripheral blood mononuclear cells. Genomic DNA extraction from the blood cell samples was performed with the Qiagen DNeasy Blood Extraction Kit. V lost 5 bases and J lost 2 bases; the stretch between them is 13 bases long. The CDR3 has 15 amino acids, counting the end cysteine and phenylalanine. The CDR3 DNA has 45 bases and is translated from base 1. As encoded in the germline V gene, CDR1 is KGHSH while CDR2 is LQKENI. Receptors were amplified or captured by the immunoSEQ multiplex PCR assay. The multiplex PCR relied on a mix of 60 forward primers for TCR Vbeta segments and 13 reverse primers for TCR Jbeta segments. The CDR3 region of rearranged TCR beta genes was amplified from genomic DNA with a multiplex PCR assay. On the Illumina HiSeq System, the amplified TCR beta libraries were sequenced as 87-base-pair reads. In the paper's pipeline: A later analysis counted about 80 million unique TCR beta chains across the 670 or so repertoires, and roughly 10 million of these chains were shared by at least two donors. Raw reads were error-corrected and collapsed into unique sequences with a nearest-neighbor algorithm that merged closely related sequences to remove PCR and sequencing errors. V, D and J gene segments were assigned by aligning CDR3 sequences to IMGT reference sequences. For a sequence to be retained, at least a six-nucleotide match to both a V gene segment and a J gene segment was required. Rearrangements were classified as productive when the CDR3 lacked stop codons and remained in frame with V and J, and all other rearrangements were classified as non-productive. CDR3 was defined according to IMGT convention as the region running from the second conserved V-encoded cysteine to the conserved J-encoded phenylalanine. Sequences without an unambiguous match to a single V gene segment were excluded from the earlier analysis of about 600 of the donors. In an earlier analysis of several hundred of the donors, a V segment was called functional when productive rearrangements were above 56.7%, and segregating when the standard deviation between donors exceeded 5%. A statistical classification framework was built for diagnosing cytomegalovirus status from the catalog of TCR beta chain sequences. In a later analysis, V and J genes were assigned by comparing TCR nucleotide sequences against IMGT/GENE-DB human TR gene sequences. A later analysis assigned CDR3 sequences and most-parsimonious VDJ recombination scenarios with the TCRdist pipeline. In a later analysis, each TCR beta chain was defined by its CDR3 amino acid sequence together with its V-gene family, and reads lacking a unique V-gene family were excluded. As a way to deal with suspected cross-contamination and a sequencing artifact, a later analysis dropped hundreds of nucleotide sequences that were highly shared and had low generation probability. For each public chain, a later analysis derived a clonal expansion index from normalized ranks of inferred template counts within each repertoire. A later analysis computed generation probabilities with a VDJ recombination model fitted to out-of-frame rearrangements, and checked the results against IGoR. In a later analysis, TCR-TCR, TCR-HLA and TCR-CMV co-occurrence was scored with hypergeometric tests, and a repertoire-size bias correction was applied to TCR pairs. A later analysis estimated false discovery rates by permuting HLA or CMV assignments 20 times. A later analysis grouped co-occurring TCRs with DBSCAN, adding TCRdist sequence similarity when clustering within HLA-allele-positive subsets. Co-occurrence clustering excluded repertoires with fewer than 30,000 or more than 120,000 public chains, plus five with anomalous nucleotide sharing. This immuneACCESS table, as held by TCRdb, lists in-frame sequences with V and J called but not all clones. Of the missing ones, under half trace to an unresolved V gene in checked studies; the others have no known cause. V and J calls and clone size are given by that table; D and trimming were obtained from the DNA. The sample includes 200,000 or so clones, with 80% to 85% observed a single time. The ten biggest clones cover over 5% of the sample.

The TCR sequence derives from a woman aged 50 to 60 in good health and CMV-seropositive. The chain employs TRBV18 and TRBJ2-1; possibly the D gene is TRBD2, per 6 matching bases. Input material: PBMCs. The DNA is TGTGCCAGCTCAAATACCGGGGGTCCCTACAATGAGCAGTTCTTC. Its product reads: CASSNTGGPYNEQFF.